The T cell receptor (beta chain) under discussion was sequenced for a study of graft-versus-host responses after intestinal transplantation. At the level of the study: Recipients uniformly received anti-thymocyte globulin induction, followed by tacrolimus and steroids for about three years. Findings and caveats of the study: Those patients showing graft-donor T cell macrochimerism displayed high graft-versus-host to host-versus-graft clonal ratios in allografts. Recipient-marrow GvH clones were detected, some having first appeared in ileum or blood.

Profiling relied on immunoSEQ multiplex PCR, and the TCRdb table lists in-frame clones only, not all of them. Altogether 65,000 to 100,000 clones are present, around 92% being singletons, with the ten largest covering more than 0.35%. Per germline, CDR1 ENHRY and CDR2 SYGVKD. The CDR3 covers 14 residues. Deletions cut 3 bases from V and 0 bases from J, with 8 bases between. Concerning this clone itself: Antigen unknown.

This rearrangement joins TRBV10-3 to TRBJ1-1, with unresolved D. The starting material was unstimulated CD8+ T cells sorted from spleen or lymph node cells, obtained before transplant. The sequence was obtained from a human donor who was the organ donor for an intestinal transplant. The CDR3 region is CAISDRGLNTEAFF. The CDR3 nucleotides read TGTGCCATCAGTGATCGGGGTCTGAACACTGAAGCTTTCTTT.